A selection of T cell receptor beta chains follows, all from one sample in a study of cytomegalovirus exposure and HLA in healthy donors. Measured with immunoSEQ multiplex PCR; TCRdb has only the in-frame clones, and not every one. The sample shows around 82,000 clones, 78% of them seen only once. Sequencing was performed on PBMCs. The receptor set was obtained from a male donor in good health and CMV-seropositive. The CDR3 runs from the conserved cysteine through the conserved F or W. Fields, in order: D gene, J gene, V gene, clone size, CDR3 DNA, CDR3 protein. The D gene is left open where the match is weak. Expanded clones are given a class, and other clones once, few, many or no size at all.

D gene: NA; J gene: TRBJ2-5; V gene: TRBV13; clone size: NA; CDR3 DNA: TGTGCCAGCAGCTTTGGGGAGACCCGGTACTTC; CDR3 protein: CASSFGETRYF
D gene: TRBD2; J gene: TRBJ2-3; V gene: TRBV28; clone size: NA; CDR3 DNA: TGTGCCAGCAGTCGGACTAGCGGGAGAGATACGCAGTATTTT; CDR3 protein: CASSRTSGRDTQYF
D gene: NA; J gene: TRBJ2-5; V gene: TRBV27; clone size: NA; CDR3 DNA: TGTGCCAGCAGTTTAACTACAAAATGGGAGACCCAGTACTTC; CDR3 protein: CASSLTTKWETQYF
D gene: TRBD1; J gene: TRBJ1-2; V gene: TRBV19; clone size: few; CDR3 DNA: TGTGCCAGTAGTTTTTCAGGGGGCGCCGGCTATGGCTACACCTTC; CDR3 protein: CASSFSGGAGYGYTF
D gene: NA; J gene: TRBJ2-2; V gene: TRBV15; clone size: NA; CDR3 DNA: TGTGCCACCAGCAGGCTAGCTCCCGGGGAGCTGTTTTTT; CDR3 protein: CATSRLAPGELFF
D gene: TRBD2; J gene: TRBJ2-3; V gene: TRBV7-9; clone size: NA; CDR3 DNA: TGTTCCAGCAGCTTATGGACGGGGCGGGGGGCAAGCACAGATACGCAGTATTTT; CDR3 protein: CSSSLWTGRGASTDTQYF
D gene: NA; J gene: TRBJ1-5; V gene: TRBV27; clone size: NA; CDR3 DNA: TGTGCCAGCAGTTTGGAGGGGAGCAATCAGCCCCAGCATTTT; CDR3 protein: CASSLEGSNQPQHF
D gene: TRBD2; J gene: TRBJ2-1; V gene: TRBV9; clone size: NA; CDR3 DNA: TGTGCCAGCACCGATACTAGCGGGGCTAATGAGCAGTTCTTC; CDR3 protein: CASTDTSGANEQFF
D gene: NA; J gene: TRBJ2-7; V gene: TRBV6-1; clone size: NA; CDR3 DNA: TGTGCCAGCAGTGACAGTTTCAGCTCCTACGAGCAGTACTTC; CDR3 protein: CASSDSFSSYEQYF
D gene: NA; J gene: TRBJ2-6; V gene: TRBV19; clone size: NA; CDR3 DNA: TGTGCCAGTAGTATCGACTCAGGGCCTGGGGCCAACGTCCTGACTTTC; CDR3 protein: CASSIDSGPGANVLTF
D gene: TRBD2; J gene: TRBJ2-7; V gene: TRBV11-2; clone size: NA; CDR3 DNA: TGTGCCAGCAGGGGCGTGATCGGGAGGGTTTACGAGCAGTACTTC; CDR3 protein: CASRGVIGRVYEQYF
D gene: TRBD1; J gene: TRBJ1-2; V gene: TRBV5-1; clone size: NA; CDR3 DNA: TGCGCCAGCAGCTTCGGGACAGAGAGTCGGGGCTACACCTTC; CDR3 protein: CASSFGTESRGYTF
D gene: NA; J gene: TRBJ2-5; V gene: TRBV20-1; clone size: NA; CDR3 DNA: TGCAGTGCTATTCTAGTGGAGACCCAGTACTTC; CDR3 protein: CSAILVETQYF
D gene: TRBD2; J gene: TRBJ2-2; V gene: TRBV29-1; clone size: once; CDR3 DNA: TGCAGCGGGTCCCGGGACTACGAAACCGGGGAGCTGTTTTTT; CDR3 protein: CSGSRDYETGELFF
D gene: NA; J gene: TRBJ2-7; V gene: TRBV21-1; clone size: NA; CDR3 DNA: TGTGCCAGCAGCAAAGCCCGATCGGGATTATTCGCCCACGAGCAGTACTTC; CDR3 protein: CASSKARSGLFAHEQYF
D gene: TRBD1; J gene: TRBJ2-7; V gene: TRBV28; clone size: NA; CDR3 DNA: TGTGCCAGCAGTTTGGGACAGGCCTTGGAGCAGTACTTC; CDR3 protein: CASSLGQALEQYF
D gene: TRBD1; J gene: TRBJ2-7; V gene: TRBV7-8; clone size: NA; CDR3 DNA: TGTGCCAGCAGCTTAGACAGGGGCGAGGAGTACTTC; CDR3 protein: CASSLDRGEEYF
D gene: NA; J gene: TRBJ2-7; V gene: TRBV14; clone size: NA; CDR3 DNA: TGTGCCAGCAGCCAAGTATCGTGGCTGAGGAGCTCCTACGAGCAGTACTTC; CDR3 protein: CASSQVSWLRSSYEQYF
D gene: NA; J gene: TRBJ2-5; V gene: TRBV7-9; clone size: NA; CDR3 DNA: TGTGTCTCAGCGGGAGAGACCCAGTACTTC; CDR3 protein: CVSAGETQYF
D gene: TRBD2; J gene: TRBJ2-7; V gene: TRBV28; clone size: NA; CDR3 DNA: TGTGCCAGCAGTTGGGTACTAGCGGACTACGAGCAGTACTTC; CDR3 protein: CASSWVLADYEQYF
D gene: TRBD2; J gene: TRBJ2-1; V gene: TRBV10-3; clone size: NA; CDR3 DNA: TGTGCCACTGGGACTAGCGGGAGCAATGAGCAGTTCTTC; CDR3 protein: CATGTSGSNEQFF
D gene: NA; J gene: TRBJ1-2; V gene: TRBV5-6; clone size: few; CDR3 DNA: TGTGCCAGCAGCTTTCGCGATAGAAGGAGCTATGGCTACACCTTC; CDR3 protein: CASSFRDRRSYGYTF
D gene: NA; J gene: TRBJ1-2; V gene: TRBV2; clone size: NA; CDR3 DNA: TGTGCCAGCAGTTTGGAGTTCGGCTACACCTTC; CDR3 protein: CASSLEFGYTF
D gene: NA; J gene: TRBJ2-6; V gene: TRBV4-3; clone size: NA; CDR3 DNA: TGCGCCAGCAGCCAAGATGCCGGGTCTGGGGCCAACGTCCTGACTTTC; CDR3 protein: CASSQDAGSGANVLTF
D gene: NA; J gene: TRBJ1-2; V gene: TRBV11-2; clone size: few; CDR3 DNA: TGTGCCAGCAGCGCCAGGGATGGCTACACCTTC; CDR3 protein: CASSARDGYTF
D gene: NA; J gene: TRBJ2-1; V gene: TRBV7-6; clone size: NA; CDR3 DNA: TGTGCCAGCAGCTTATCCCGGGGGGCCTCCTACAATGAGCAGTTCTTC; CDR3 protein: CASSLSRGASYNEQFF
D gene: NA; J gene: TRBJ2-2; V gene: TRBV2; clone size: NA; CDR3 DNA: TGTGCCAGCAGTGAAGGCGGGACCGGGGAGCTGTTTTTT; CDR3 protein: CASSEGGTGELFF
D gene: TRBD1; J gene: TRBJ1-5; V gene: TRBV10-3; clone size: NA; CDR3 DNA: TGTGCCATCAGTGTGGACAGGGATCAGCCCCAGCATTTT; CDR3 protein: CAISVDRDQPQHF
D gene: NA; J gene: TRBJ1-2; V gene: TRBV11-2; clone size: NA; CDR3 DNA: TGTGCCAGCAGTCGATTAGGAGCGGGAGGCTACACCTTC; CDR3 protein: CASSRLGAGGYTF
D gene: NA; J gene: TRBJ2-7; V gene: TRBV5-4; clone size: few; CDR3 DNA: TGTGCCAGCAGCTCCAGGGACAAGATCTCCCACGAGCAGTACTTC; CDR3 protein: CASSSRDKISHEQYF
D gene: TRBD1; J gene: TRBJ2-3; V gene: TRBV4-3; clone size: NA; CDR3 DNA: TGCGCCAGCAGCCCTACCCGACAGGGGGCGACAGATACGCAGTATTTT; CDR3 protein: CASSPTRQGATDTQYF
D gene: TRBD2; J gene: TRBJ2-2; V gene: TRBV7-9; clone size: NA; CDR3 DNA: TGTGCCGGAAGGACTAGCGGGGAAAACACCGGGGAGCTGTTTTTT; CDR3 protein: CAGRTSGENTGELFF
D gene: NA; J gene: TRBJ1-6; V gene: TRBV5-1; clone size: once; CDR3 DNA: TGCGCCAGCAGCTCCGGACAGAGTAATTCACCCCTCCACTTT; CDR3 protein: CASSSGQSNSPLHF